Each of the 29 T cell receptor beta chains below was sequenced from the same sample in a study of early T cells in non-severe SARS-CoV-2 infection (dated by TCRdb to 2020 to 2023). To prepare the library, 5' RACE was applied. The sequencer listed for this sample is NextSeq 500. The public sequencing data were trimmed at Q25 with fastp and processed into clonotypes with MiXCR by TCRdb, which kept only in-frame beta chains. CDR3 protein duplicates are merged, each entry listing the most common genes and DNA. For this sample the table gives some 67,000 distinct CDR3 sequences, of which about a tenth were detected only once. The ten largest clones take up around 15% of the sample. This sample comprised whole blood, obtained at baseline. These receptors all come from an adult who was a healthcare worker with PCR-confirmed SARS-CoV-2 infection or an uninfected control (not recorded which).

In its sample, this clonotype was seen a few times. J is TRBJ2-1 and V is TRBV4-2, with a tentative D call TRBD2 (6 bases). The V gene lost 1 base and the J gene lost 1 base, with 14 bases spanning the gap. Germline V gene sequence: CDR1 LGHNA, CDR2 YNFKEQ. This CDR3 is built from 17 residues. This CDR3 reads CASSQGAERASYNEQFF. The CDR3 coding sequence is TGTGCCAGCAGCCAAGGAGCGGAGCGGGCGTCCTACAATGAGCAGTTCTTC.

The CDR3 loop is CASSLTGADTQYF. The CDR3 DNA reads as TGTGCCAGCAGCCTCACGGGGGCAGATACGCAGTATTTT. The gene calls are TRBV7-2 and TRBJ2-3; possible D gene TRBD2, 6 bases. The CDR3 sequence is 13 residues long. V was cut by 5 bases and J by 4 bases, with 10 bases left in between. Germline assignment: CDR1 SGHTA and CDR2 FQGNSA.

This clonotype occurred many times. The rearrangement links TRBV28 to TRBJ2-1; 7 bases align to TRBD1. The CDR3 contains 13 residues. Germline V CDR1 and CDR2: MDHEN, SYDVKM. V shed 5 bases and J 3 bases; nucleotides not matched to a gene: 1. The CDR3 region is CASSGQDYNEQFF. CDR3 coding DNA: TGTGCCAGCAGTGGACAGGACTACAATGAGCAGTTCTTC.

In its sample, this clonotype was seen many times. This sequence joins TRBV7-2 and TRBJ2-4; 8 nucleotides line up with TRBD1. This CDR3 region has 16 residues. Germline V gene lookup returns CDR1 SGHTA and CDR2 FQGNSA. Unmatched junction bases numbered 10, after V lost 5 bases and J lost 4 bases. CDR3 sequence reads: CASSPGQVAKKNIQYF. The CDR3 region has the DNA TGTGCCAGCAGCCCGGGACAGGTAGCCAAAAAAAACATTCAGTACTTC. The whole variable domain, filled in from reference TRBV7-2 and TRBJ2-4, reads GAGVSQSPSNKVTEKGKDVELRCDPISGHTALYWYRQSLGQGLEFLIYFQGNSAPDKSGLPSDRFSAERTGGSVSTLTIQRTQQEDSAVYLCASSPGQVAKKNIQYFGAGTRLSVL.

Ten or more counts support this clonotype. The rearrangement links TRBV7-3 to TRBJ2-1; 10 nucleotides match TRBD2. With 4 bases clipped from V and 3 bases from J, the junction kept 6 bases outside the gene matches. Germline V gene sequence: CDR1 SGHTA, CDR2 FQGTGA. CDR3 size: 16 residues. The CDR3 nucleotides are TGTGCCAGCAGCTCCCAAGCGGGAGGGCTCTACAATGAGCAGTTCTTC. Protein product: CASSSQAGGLYNEQFF.

In this sample, this clonotype turned up many times. V is TRBV6-2 or TRBV6-3 and J is TRBJ1-5; D is perhaps TRBD1 (6 bases). V was pared by 5 bases and J by 11 bases, with 19 bases between. The CDR3 is 14 amino acids. In germline, CDR1 is MNHEY, CDR2 SVGEGT. As DNA, the CDR3 is TGTGCCAGCAGTCCACCACAGGGCCGGGGGGCCCAGCATTTT. Translating gives CASSPPQGRGAQHF.

This clonotype was counted ten times or more. The V and J genes are TRBV6-2 or TRBV6-3 and TRBJ2-1; D remains ambiguous. CDR3 length equals 12 residues. CDR1 is MNHEY and CDR2 is SVGEGT in the germline V gene. Trimming took off 5 bases at V and 5 bases at J, with 7 bases between the two ends. DNA for the CDR3: TGTGCCAGCAGTCCCCCAGACAATGAGCAGTTCTTC. Its translation is CASSPPDNEQFF.

A few counts support this clonotype. The CDR3 sequence is CASSHRWDRRVNQPQHF. In DNA, the CDR3 is TGTGCCAGCAGTCACCGATGGGACAGGAGAGTCAATCAGCCCCAGCATTTT. The V call is TRBV6-6, the J call TRBJ1-5, with 8 nucleotides matching TRBD1. The CDR3 runs to 17 residues. J lost 3 bases, V lost 5 bases, and 12 bases had no gene match. Germline V gives CDR1 MNHNY, CDR2 SVGAGI (reference sequence).

This clonotype has just a few counts. The rearrangement links TRBV14 to TRBJ2-7; 8 positions agree with TRBD2. Germline lookup yields CDR1 SGHDN and CDR2 FVKESK. Germline trimming cut 11 bases from V and 1 base from J; bases unmatched to any gene: 13. The CDR3 totals 15 residues. CDR3 DNA sequence: TGTGCCGGAGTTTCCCCTGAGCGGGAGTCCTACGAGCAGTACTTC. Translated, it gives CAGVSPERESYEQYF.

The V and J genes are TRBV7-8 and TRBJ1-6, with D possibly matching TRBD1 (5 bases). V lost 4 bases to trimming and J lost 10 bases, with 14 bases between them. This CDR3 has 14 residues. Germline values: CDR1 SGHVS, CDR2 FQNEAQ. The CDR3: CASSWDGAGSPLHF. The DNA of the CDR3 is TGTGCCAGCAGCTGGGACGGGGCTGGATCACCCCTCCACTTT.

This clonotype has at least ten counts. The genes are TRBV27 and TRBJ2-5; D may be TRBD1 (6 bases). The CDR3 totals 13 residues. V was clipped by 6 bases and J by 2 bases, with 10 bases between them. The V gene's germline CDR1 is MNHEY and CDR2 SMNVEV (reference sequence). CDR3 coding DNA: TGTGCCAGCAGCCGCAGGGGACAAGAGACCCAGTACTTC. Protein product: CASSRRGQETQYF.

This chain links TRBV6-2 or TRBV6-3 with TRBJ1-1; 9 bases agree with TRBD1. The CDR3 length is 14 residues. Looked up from germline, CDR1 is MNHEY and CDR2 is SVGEGT. The trim removed 6 bases at V and 7 bases at J, leaving 9 bases unmatched. The CDR3 coding sequence is TGTGCCAGCAGGGCCATGGGACAGGGAGTTGAAGCTTTCTTT. Translated, it gives CASRAMGQGVEAFF.

This clonotype was seen ten or more times. The V gene is TRBV7-9, the J gene TRBJ2-5; TRBD2 aligns across 14 bases. Germline V gene data show CDR1 as SEHNR and CDR2 as FQNEAQ (reference sequence). Trimming at V came to 1 base and at J to 6 bases, leaving 7 bases not matched to a gene. The CDR3 is 17 residues long. CDR3 coding DNA: TGTGCCAGCAGCTTAGGATCGGGGACTAGCGGGAGTAAGACCCAGTACTTC. Amino acid sequence: CASSLGSGTSGSKTQYF.

This clonotype was seen ten or more times. The chain combines TRBV29-1 with TRBJ1-2; D is uncertain. This CDR3 spans 13 amino acids. Germline assignment: CDR1 SQVTM and CDR2 ANQGSEA. V was shortened by 6 bases and J by 11 bases, with 22 bases between the two germline ends. The CDR3 coding sequence is TGCAGCGTCAGGCCGATGTTGAACCCACGGTACACCTTC. Protein sequence: CSVRPMLNPRYTF.

This clonotype showed up many times. The gene calls are TRBV20-1 and TRBJ1-5, with D unresolved. CDR1 and CDR2 from the germline V gene are DFQATT and SNEGSKA (reference sequence). Deletions cut 1 base from V and 0 bases from J, with 25 bases between. The CDR3 is 20 residues long. The CDR3 bases are TGCAGTGCTAGAGGGGCAGCTGCCACCGATGGGCTTTATAGCAATCAGCCCCAGCATTTT. As protein: CSARGAAATDGLYSNQPQHF.

The rearrangement uses TRBV12-3 or TRBV12-4 and TRBJ1-1; D is unclear. CDR3 length equals 12 residues. V lost 2 bases and J lost 5, with 6 bases in between. The CDR3 bases are TGTGCCAGCAGTTTACGGGGAACTGAAGCTTTCTTT. Its protein is CASSLRGTEAFF.

This clonotype has only a few counts. The chain joins TRBV20-1 to TRBJ1-2, with a weak D call TRBD1 (5 bases). This CDR3 has 13 amino acids. Germline values: CDR1 DFQATT, CDR2 SNEGSKA (reference sequence). V lost 2 bases and J 6 bases, leaving 13 bases between the germline ends. The CDR3 nucleotides are TGCAGTGCTAGACCCCAGGGAGGGAATGGCTACACCTTC. It translates to CSARPQGGNGYTF.

This clonotype was recorded at least ten times. J is TRBJ2-3 and V is TRBV12-3 or TRBV12-4; tentative D call: TRBD2 (5 bases). With 5 bases removed from V and 5 bases from J, the gap between germline ends came to 20 bases. The length of the CDR3 is 16 residues. DNA for the CDR3: TGTGCCAGCAGTCAGGTCCGAGCGGAGAGGGAAGATACGCAGTATTTT. Its protein is CASSQVRAEREDTQYF.

On this clonotype itself: One end of the junction does not line up with germline, which may come from a read error. The chain employs TRBV12-3 or TRBV12-4 and TRBJ2-1; 7 nucleotides line up with TRBD2. The CDR3 runs 14 residues. DNA of the CDR3: TGTGCCAGCAGTCTCCTGTGGGACTACTATGAGCAGTTCTTC. Translated: CASSLLWDYYEQFF.

The chain has TRBV11-2 and TRBJ2-7; no firm D call. The CDR3 consists of 13 residues. Trimming took 5 bases from V and 0 from J, leaving 8 bases between them. Per the germline V gene, CDR1 is SGHAT and CDR2 is FQNNGV. The CDR3 reads CASSASPSYEQYF. CDR3 nucleotide sequence: TGTGCCAGCAGCGCGAGCCCCTCCTACGAGCAGTACTTC.

A few counts support this clonotype. The V gene is TRBV20-1, the J gene TRBJ2-1, with D hard to call. Germline CDR1 reads DFQATT; CDR2 reads SNEGSKA (reference sequence). Trimming took 1 base from V and 9 from J, leaving 7 bases between them. This CDR3 is 11 amino acids long. The CDR3 sequence is CSARAVGEQFF. The DNA for the CDR3 is TGCAGTGCTAGAGCTGTGGGTGAGCAGTTCTTC.

The V call is TRBV5-6, the J call TRBJ2-6, with D uncertain. The V end was cut by 5 bases, the J end by 0 bases, with 12 bases between. This CDR3 is 16 amino acids long. From germline, CDR1 is SGHDT and CDR2 YYEEEE. DNA of the CDR3: TGTGCCAGCAGGCACGTCGGAAGCTCTGGGGCCAACGTCCTGACTTTC. Its translation is CASRHVGSSGANVLTF.

In this sample, this clonotype turned up a few times. The chain has TRBV29-1 and TRBJ2-1; TRBD2 matches at 9 bases. The CDR3 extends over 14 amino acids. Looked up from germline, CDR1 is SQVTM and CDR2 is ANQGSEA. V trimming: 7 bases; J trimming: 6 bases; junction bases outside the gene matches: 10. This chain's CDR3 is CSERLAAAPNEQFF. The DNA for the CDR3 is TGCAGCGAACGACTAGCGGCTGCCCCCAATGAGCAGTTCTTC.

The rearrangement joins TRBV7-2 to TRBJ2-7, with 12 bases identical to TRBD2. Unmatched junction bases numbered 4, after V lost 5 bases and J lost 2 bases. Per germline, CDR1 SGHTA and CDR2 FQGNSA. The CDR3 loop spans 15 amino acids. The CDR3 spells CASSVRTSGTYEQYF. The DNA of the CDR3 is TGTGCCAGCAGCGTCCGGACTAGCGGGACCTACGAGCAGTACTTC.

This clonotype came up many times. DNA of the CDR3: TGTGCCAGCAGCGTAGCTACAGGGGTGGGCACTGAAGCTTTCTTT. Amino acid sequence: CASSVATGVGTEAFF. The rearrangement joins TRBV9 to TRBJ1-1, with TRBD1 matching 7 bases. With V trimmed by 0 bases and J by 4 bases, 6 bases remained unmatched. Germline V gives CDR1 SGDLS, CDR2 YYNGEE. This CDR3 spans 15 amino acids.

This clonotype was found many times. The V and J genes are TRBV27 and TRBJ2-3; unclear D gene. CDR1 is MNHEY, CDR2 SMNVEV, per germline (reference sequence). The CDR3 covers 16 residues. With 1 base removed from V and 0 bases from J, the gap between germline ends came to 11 bases. Here the CDR3 DNA reads TGTGCCAGCAGTTTATTCGGTTTGCTCAGCACAGATACGCAGTATTTT. This gives the protein CASSLFGLLSTDTQYF.

This clonotype was observed at least ten times. This sequence joins TRBV10-1 and TRBJ1-5, with 10 bases aligning to TRBD1. From germline, CDR1 is WNHNN and CDR2 SYGVQD (reference sequence). V was clipped by 5 bases and J by 6 bases; unmatched bases: 7. This CDR3 region has 15 residues. The CDR3 sequence: CASSSGQGKGQPQHF. The CDR3 DNA sequence: TGCGCCAGCAGTTCGGGACAGGGGAAGGGTCAGCCCCAGCATTTT.

This clonotype came up a few times. The rearrangement uses TRBV20-1 and TRBJ1-1, with 8 bases fitting TRBD1. V shed 5 bases, J shed 4 bases, and the junction held 6 bases outside the gene matches. CDR3 length: 13 residues. Looked up from germline, CDR1 is DFQATT and CDR2 is SNEGSKA (reference sequence). This CDR3 reads CSAGDRTGTEAFF. CDR3 sequence (DNA): TGCAGTGCTGGGGACAGGACAGGCACTGAAGCTTTCTTT.

This clonotype was recorded at least ten times. The CDR3 reads CASTTGGLTEAFF. The CDR3 bases are TGTGCCAGCACTACAGGGGGCCTCACTGAAGCTTTCTTT. V usage is TRBV6-5 and J usage is TRBJ1-1; 9 bases agree with TRBD1. The J segment lost 4 bases and the V segment lost 7 bases, leaving 4 bases of the junction unmatched. This CDR3 contains 13 residues. CDR1 and CDR2 (germline): MNHEY, SVGAGI.